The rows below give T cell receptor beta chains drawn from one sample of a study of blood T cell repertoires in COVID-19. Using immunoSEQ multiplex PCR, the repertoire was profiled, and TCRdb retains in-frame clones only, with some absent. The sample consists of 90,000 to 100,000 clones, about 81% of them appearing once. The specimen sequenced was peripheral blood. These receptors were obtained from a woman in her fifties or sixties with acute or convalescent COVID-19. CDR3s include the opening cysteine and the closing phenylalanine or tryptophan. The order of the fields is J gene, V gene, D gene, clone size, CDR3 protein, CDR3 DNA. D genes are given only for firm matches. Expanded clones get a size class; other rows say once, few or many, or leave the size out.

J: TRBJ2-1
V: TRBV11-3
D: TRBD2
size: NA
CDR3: CASSPGLAGPYNEQFF
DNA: TGTGCCAGCAGCCCCGGGCTAGCGGGGCCTTACAATGAGCAGTTCTTC

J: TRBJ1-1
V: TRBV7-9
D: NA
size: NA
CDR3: CASRTRGGAFF
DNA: TGTGCCAGCAGGACGAGGGGGGGAGCTTTCTTT

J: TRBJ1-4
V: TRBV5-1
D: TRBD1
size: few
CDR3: CASSVGQLATNEKLFF
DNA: TGCGCCAGCAGCGTGGGACAGTTAGCAACTAATGAAAAACTGTTTTTT

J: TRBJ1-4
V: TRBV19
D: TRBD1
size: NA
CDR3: CASAQGASNEKLFF
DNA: TGTGCCAGTGCGCAGGGGGCCTCTAATGAAAAACTGTTTTTT

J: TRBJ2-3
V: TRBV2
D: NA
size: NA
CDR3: CASKRLVGLPDTQYF
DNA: TGTGCCAGCAAGAGGCTAGTTGGCCTCCCAGATACGCAGTATTTT

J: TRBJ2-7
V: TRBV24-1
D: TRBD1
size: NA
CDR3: CATIGQGANEQYF
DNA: TGTGCCACGATAGGACAGGGGGCCAACGAGCAGTACTTC

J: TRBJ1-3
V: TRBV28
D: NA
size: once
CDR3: CASSPGGRGNTIYF
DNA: TGTGCCAGCAGTCCGGGGGGACGCGGAAACACCATATATTTT

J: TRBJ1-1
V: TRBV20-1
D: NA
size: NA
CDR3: CSASQGPTNTEAFF
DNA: TGCAGTGCTAGTCAGGGGCCGACGAACACTGAAGCTTTCTTT

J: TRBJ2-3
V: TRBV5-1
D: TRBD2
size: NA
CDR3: CASSSGLAGGLTDTQYF
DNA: TGCGCCAGCAGCTCGGGACTAGCGGGGGGTCTTACAGATACGCAGTATTTT

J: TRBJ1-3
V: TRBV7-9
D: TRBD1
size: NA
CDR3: CASNLKTGAGNTIYF
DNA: TGTGCCAGCAACCTAAAGACAGGGGCCGGGAACACCATATATTTT

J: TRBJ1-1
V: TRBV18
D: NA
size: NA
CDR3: CATHKAGQTNTEAFF
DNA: TGTGCCACCCACAAAGCGGGGCAGACGAACACTGAAGCTTTCTTT

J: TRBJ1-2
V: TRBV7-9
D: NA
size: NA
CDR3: CASSADSNYGYTF
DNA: TGTGCCAGCAGCGCAGACAGTAACTATGGCTACACCTTC

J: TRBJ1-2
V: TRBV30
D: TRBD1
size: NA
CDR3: CAWSVWDRGPYGYTF
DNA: TGTGCCTGGAGTGTATGGGACAGGGGGCCGTATGGCTACACCTTC

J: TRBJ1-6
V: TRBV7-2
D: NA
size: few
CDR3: CASSPSRTPSGPLHF
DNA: TGTGCCAGCAGCCCTTCTAGGACTCCCTCGGGCCCCCTCCACTTT

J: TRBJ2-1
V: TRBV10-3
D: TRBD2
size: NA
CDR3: CATSRGGGGADEQFF
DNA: TGTGCCACCTCCCGGGGTGGCGGGGGGGCTGATGAGCAGTTCTTC

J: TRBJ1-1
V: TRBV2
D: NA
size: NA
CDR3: CASSPGIWAFF
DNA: TGTGCCAGCAGTCCGGGGATTTGGGCTTTCTTT

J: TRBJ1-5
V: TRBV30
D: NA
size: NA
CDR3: CAWSVGGGQPQHF
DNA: TGTGCCTGGAGTGTAGGGGGAGGGCAGCCCCAGCATTTT

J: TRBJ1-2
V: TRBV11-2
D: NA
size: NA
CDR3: CASSQTVGKYYGYTF
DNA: TGTGCCAGCAGCCAAACCGTCGGGAAATACTATGGCTACACCTTC

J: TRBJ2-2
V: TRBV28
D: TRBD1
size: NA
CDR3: CASRSEGTGVGELFF
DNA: TGTGCCAGCAGATCCGAGGGGACAGGGGTCGGGGAGCTGTTTTTT

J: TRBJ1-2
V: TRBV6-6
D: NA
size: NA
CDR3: CASRQGTYGYTF
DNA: TGTGCCAGCAGGCAGGGGACCTATGGCTACACCTTC

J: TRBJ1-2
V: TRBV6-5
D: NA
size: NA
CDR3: CASSPTGLNYGYTF
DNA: TGTGCCAGCAGTCCTACAGGCCTCAACTATGGCTACACCTTC

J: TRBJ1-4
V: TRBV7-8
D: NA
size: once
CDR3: CASSLTPGAGGEKLFF
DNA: TGTGCCAGCAGCTTAACACCGGGGGCGGGGGGTGAAAAACTGTTTTTT

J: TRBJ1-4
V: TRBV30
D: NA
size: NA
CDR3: CAWGGLLNEKLFF
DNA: TGTGCCTGGGGGGGACTACTTAATGAAAAACTGTTTTTT

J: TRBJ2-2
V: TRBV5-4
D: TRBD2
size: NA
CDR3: CASSLREGTGELFF
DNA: TGTGCCAGCAGCTTGAGGGAGGGCACCGGGGAGCTGTTTTTT

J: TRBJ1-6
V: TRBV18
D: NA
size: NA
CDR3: CASSPGLLIDRNSPLHF
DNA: TGTGCCAGCTCACCGGGACTTCTGATCGATCGTAATTCACCCCTCCACTTT

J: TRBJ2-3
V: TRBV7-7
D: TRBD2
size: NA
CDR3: CASSFGLAGIADTQYF
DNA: TGTGCTAGCAGCTTCGGACTAGCGGGAATCGCAGATACGCAGTATTTT

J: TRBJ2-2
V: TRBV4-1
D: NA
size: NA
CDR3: CASSQAPRVAGELFF
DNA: TGCGCCAGCAGCCAAGCACCCCGGGTGGCCGGGGAGCTGTTTTTT

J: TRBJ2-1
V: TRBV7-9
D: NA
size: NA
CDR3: CASSLRGSWDNEQFF
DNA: TGTGCCAGCAGCTTAAGAGGGAGTTGGGACAATGAGCAGTTCTTC

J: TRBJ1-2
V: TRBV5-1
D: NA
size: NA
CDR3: CASSLADNYGYTF
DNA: TGCGCCAGCAGCTTGGCAGATAACTATGGCTACACCTTC

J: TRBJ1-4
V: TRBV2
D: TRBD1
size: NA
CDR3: CASRTGVNEKLFF
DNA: TGTGCCAGTCGGACAGGGGTTAATGAAAAACTGTTTTTT

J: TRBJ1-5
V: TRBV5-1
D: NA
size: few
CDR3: CASSVSGVRNQPQHF
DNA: TGCGCCAGCAGCGTCTCAGGGGTTCGCAATCAGCCCCAGCATTTT

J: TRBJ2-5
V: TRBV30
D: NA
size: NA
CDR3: CAWSSDQETQYF
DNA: TGTGCCTGGAGTTCGGACCAAGAGACCCAGTACTTC

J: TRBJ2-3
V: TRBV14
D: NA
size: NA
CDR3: CASSPGIYTDTQYF
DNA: TGTGCCAGCAGCCCAGGGATTTATACAGATACGCAGTATTTT

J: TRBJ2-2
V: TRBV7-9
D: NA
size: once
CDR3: CASGVHTNTGELFF
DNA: TGTGCCAGCGGAGTGCACACGAACACCGGGGAGCTGTTTTTT

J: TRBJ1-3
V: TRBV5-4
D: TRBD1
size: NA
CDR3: CASSPGGRSGNTIYF
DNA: TGTGCCAGCAGCCCAGGGGGCAGATCTGGAAACACCATATATTTT

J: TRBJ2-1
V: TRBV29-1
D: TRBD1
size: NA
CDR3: CSALTQQGANEQFF
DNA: TGCAGCGCCCTCACCCAACAGGGGGCCAATGAGCAGTTCTTC

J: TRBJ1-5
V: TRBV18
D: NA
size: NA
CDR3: CASSPAIGGQGNQPQHF
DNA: TGTGCCAGCTCACCGGCCATCGGGGGGCAAGGCAATCAGCCCCAGCATTTT

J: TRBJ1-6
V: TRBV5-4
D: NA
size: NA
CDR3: CASSLGDTVSPLHF
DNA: TGTGCCAGCAGCTTGGGGGACACGGTTTCACCCCTCCACTTT

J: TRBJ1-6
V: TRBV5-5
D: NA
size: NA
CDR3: CASSRDGAAPLHF
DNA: TGTGCCAGCAGTCGAGATGGGGCAGCACCCCTCCACTTT

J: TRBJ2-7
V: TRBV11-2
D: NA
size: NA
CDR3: CASRRSPGLADTYEQYF
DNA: TGTGCCAGCAGACGTTCGCCGGGACTGGCGGATACCTACGAGCAGTACTTC

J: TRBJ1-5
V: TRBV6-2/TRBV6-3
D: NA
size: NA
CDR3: CASSYGGAGNQPQHF
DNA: TGTGCCAGCAGTTACGGGGGGGCTGGGAATCAGCCCCAGCATTTT

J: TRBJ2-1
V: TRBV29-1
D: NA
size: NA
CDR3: CSVHRDSTYNEQFF
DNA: TGCAGCGTTCACCGGGACTCAACCTACAATGAGCAGTTCTTC

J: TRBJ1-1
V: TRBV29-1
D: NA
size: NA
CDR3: CSAIRQILMNTEAFF
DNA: TGCAGCGCTATAAGACAGATACTCATGAACACTGAAGCTTTCTTT

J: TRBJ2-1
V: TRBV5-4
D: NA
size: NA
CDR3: CASSLGGDISYNEQFF
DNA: TGTGCCAGCAGCTTGGGGGGGGATATCTCCTACAATGAGCAGTTCTTC

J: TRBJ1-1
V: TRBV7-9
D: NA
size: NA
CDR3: CASSRQGQPGTEAFF
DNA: TGTGCCAGCAGCAGACAAGGACAGCCGGGCACTGAAGCTTTCTTT

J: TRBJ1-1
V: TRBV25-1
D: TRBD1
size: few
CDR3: CASSGYRGETEAFF
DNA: TGTGCCAGCAGTGGATACAGGGGTGAGACTGAAGCTTTCTTT

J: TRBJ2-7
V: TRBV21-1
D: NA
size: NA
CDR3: CASSKEGGIYEQYF
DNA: TGTGCCAGCAGCAAAGAGGGGGGGATCTACGAGCAGTACTTC

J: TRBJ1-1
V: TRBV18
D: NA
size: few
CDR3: CASSEDMNTEAFF
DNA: TGTGCCAGCTCAGAGGACATGAACACTGAAGCTTTCTTT